Listed below are T cell receptor beta chains from one sample, sequenced in a study of cytomegalovirus exposure and HLA in healthy donors. Profiled with immunoSEQ multiplex PCR; TCRdb holds only in-frame clones, not every one. The table records fewer than 250,000 clones, around 78% of them present only once. Sequences were obtained from PBMCs. Source of these receptors: a woman between 18 and 30 years old in good health and CMV-seronegative. The CDR3 runs from the conserved cysteine through the conserved F or W. A D gene is named only where the DNA matches it firmly. For some rows the clone size is stated as once, few or many, or as a class when expanded; others skip it.

>TRBV30|once|TRBD1|TRBJ1-4
TGTGCCTCCGACAGGGTGGGGGAAAAACTGTTTTTT
CASDRVGEKLFF
>TRBV9|-|-|TRBJ2-1
TGTGCCAGCAGCCTTTCCGGCGGTAGCTCCTACAATGAGCAGTTCTTC
CASSLSGGSSYNEQFF
>TRBV7-3|-|TRBD1|TRBJ2-1
TGTGCCAGCAGCCCAGGGGGCTCCTACAATGAGCAGTTCTTC
CASSPGGSYNEQFF
>TRBV27|-|-|TRBJ2-7
TGTGCCAGCAGTTTGGTACAGGGGTACTTC
CASSLVQGYF
>TRBV6-5|-|-|TRBJ2-7
TGTGCCAGCAGAAGGACCGGGGTAACCTCCTACGAGCAGTACTTC
CASRRTGVTSYEQYF
>TRBV2|-|-|TRBJ2-1
TGTGCCAGCAGTGAATGGGAGTACAATGAGCAGTTCTTC
CASSEWEYNEQFF
>TRBV5-6|-|-|TRBJ2-1
TGTGCCAGCAGTACAGGGTATGAGCAGTTCTTC
CASSTGYEQFF
>TRBV29-1|few|-|TRBJ1-2
TGCCTGAGCTTCGGGCAGGGTGGAAGCTACACCTTC
CLSFGQGGSYTF
>TRBV4-2|-|-|TRBJ1-1
TGTGCCAGCAGCCAAGACCGGATGGGAGGGTATGAAGCTTTCTTT
CASSQDRMGGYEAFF
>TRBV6-6|once|-|TRBJ1-3
TGTGCCAGCAGTTACGTTGACGCGTTCTCTGGAAACACCATATATTTT
CASSYVDAFSGNTIYF
>TRBV2|-|-|TRBJ2-4
TGTGCCAGCATGCTAGCCAAAAACATTCAGTACTTC
CASMLAKNIQYF
>TRBV5-1|-|-|TRBJ2-4
TGCGCCAGCAGCCCTGGGGTCCAAGCCAAAAACATTCAGTACTTC
CASSPGVQAKNIQYF
>TRBV7-8|-|-|TRBJ2-3
TGTGCCAGCAGCTCTAGGTGGCTGGGGGCAGATACGCAGTATTTT
CASSSRWLGADTQYF
>TRBV30|-|-|TRBJ1-2
TGTGCCTGGAGTACAGGGATGCGGAACTATGGCTACACCTTC
CAWSTGMRNYGYTF
>TRBV6-6|few|-|TRBJ1-1
TGTGCCACCGAACAAGGAGGGACCATTTACACTGAAGCTTTCTTT
CATEQGGTIYTEAFF
>TRBV5-1|few|-|TRBJ2-2
TGCGCCAGCAGCCCCGGGACCGTCGGACCCTACACCGGGGAGCTGTTTTTT
CASSPGTVGPYTGELFF
>TRBV28|once|TRBD2|TRBJ2-1
TGTGCCAGCAGTTTACTAGCGGGAGGGTCCTACAATGAGCAGTTCTTC
CASSLLAGGSYNEQFF
>TRBV27|-|TRBD1|TRBJ1-5
TGTGCCAGCAGTATCTTCTCAGGGGGAAGCAATCAGCCCCAGCATTTT
CASSIFSGGSNQPQHF
>TRBV9|-|-|TRBJ2-5
TGTGCCAGCAGCGTAGAGGCGCCGGGGACCCAGTACTTC
CASSVEAPGTQYF
>TRBV27|-|-|TRBJ1-1
TGTGCCAGCAGTTTATTTACAGGGAACACTGAAGCTTTCTTT
CASSLFTGNTEAFF
>TRBV5-1|-|-|TRBJ1-1
TGCGCCAGCAGCCCCGGACGCCCGCTGAACACTGAAGCTTTCTTT
CASSPGRPLNTEAFF
>TRBV5-1|-|-|TRBJ2-7
TGCGCCAGCAGCTTGGAAGGGGAGCAAGGGTGGTACGAGCAGTACTTC
CASSLEGEQGWYEQYF
>TRBV5-4|-|-|TRBJ2-7
TGTGCCAGCAGCTTGGATTTAGGTTACGAGCAGTACTTC
CASSLDLGYEQYF
>TRBV30|-|TRBD1|TRBJ1-5
TGTGCCTGGAGTTGGCGGGACAGGGGGCTCCAGCCCCAGCATTTT
CAWSWRDRGLQPQHF
>TRBV15|-|-|TRBJ1-2
TGTGCCACCAGCAGTATCCCGGGACGTAGTCCCTTTAGTCATGGCTACACCTTC
CATSSIPGRSPFSHGYTF
>TRBV30|-|-|TRBJ1-4
TGTGCCTGGAGTGACGGGGTGGGGCTAAATGAAAAACTGTTTTTT
CAWSDGVGLNEKLFF
>TRBV18|-|-|TRBJ2-7
TGTGCCAGCTCGCGTCTTGAGGCGGGTGTCGAGCAGTACTTC
CASSRLEAGVEQYF
>TRBV5-1|-|TRBD2|TRBJ2-1
TGCGCCAGCAGCTTCGGGGGGAGCTCCTACAATGAGCAGTTCTTC
CASSFGGSSYNEQFF
>TRBV5-6|-|-|TRBJ1-1
TGTGCCAGCAGCTTGTGGTTGAGGGATGGCACTGAAGCTTTCTTT
CASSLWLRDGTEAFF
>TRBV11-2|-|TRBD1|TRBJ1-2
TGTGCCAGCAGGGAGACAGGGACTAACTATGGCTACACCTTC
CASRETGTNYGYTF
>TRBV10-3|-|-|TRBJ2-5
TGTGCCATCAGTGAGTCTGATATAGAGACCCAGTACTTC
CAISESDIETQYF
>TRBV18|-|-|TRBJ2-3
TGTGCCAGCTCACCCTCCGTGGCTAGCACAGATACGCAGTATTTT
CASSPSVASTDTQYF
>TRBV9|-|-|TRBJ2-3
TGTGCCAGCAGCGTATATCAGTACTCCACAGATACGCAGTATTTT
CASSVYQYSTDTQYF
>TRBV11-3|once|-|TRBJ2-3
TGTGCCAGCCGCCCCCCCGGCACAGATACGCAGTATTTT
CASRPPGTDTQYF
>TRBV2|-|-|TRBJ1-1
TGTGCCAGCAGTGGGGTCATGAACACTGAAGCTTTCTTT
CASSGVMNTEAFF
>TRBV18|-|-|TRBJ1-5
TGTGCCAGCTCACCCCGGGCCCTCGCGGGTAATCAGCCCCAGCATTTT
CASSPRALAGNQPQHF